Presented here are 21 T cell receptor beta chains from one specimen sequenced in a study of cytomegalovirus exposure and HLA in healthy donors. PCR was performed using 60 Vbeta and 13 Jbeta primers. Method: immunoSEQ multiplex PCR; TCRdb's copy keeps in-frame clones and lacks some. The data contain more than 200,000 clones, 75% to 80% of them singletons. Sequencing used PBMCs. These TCRs come from a male donor in good health and CMV-seronegative.

The table lists this clone with a few counts. This chain uses TRBV7-2 with TRBJ2-3; D remains unclear. Trimming stripped 4 bases from V and 6 bases from J, with 14 bases between. The CDR3 contains 14 residues. CDR1 SGHTA and CDR2 FQGNSA come from the germline V gene. CDR3 in amino acids: CASSSNTARDTQYF. CDR3 in DNA: TGTGCCAGCAGCTCAAACACCGCTAGGGATACGCAGTATTTT. The whole variable domain, filled in from reference TRBV7-2 and TRBJ2-3, reads GAGVSQSPSNKVTEKGKDVELRCDPISGHTALYWYRQSLGQGLEFLIYFQGNSAPDKSGLPSDRFSAERTGGSVSTLTIQRTQQEDSAVYLCASSSNTARDTQYFGPGTRLTVL.

The rearrangement joins TRBV19 to TRBJ2-3; 8 bases fit TRBD2. V shed 5 bases, J shed 1 base, and the junction held 8 bases outside the gene matches. Germline V CDR1 and CDR2: LNHDA, SQIVND (reference sequence). This CDR3 region has 16 residues. CDR3: CASSLSGGQGTDTQYF. In nucleotides, the CDR3 is TGTGCCAGTAGTTTGTCGGGGGGGCAGGGCACAGATACGCAGTATTTT.

The V gene is TRBV27, the J gene TRBJ1-1; 11 bases map to TRBD1. CDR3 length: 14 amino acids. CDR1 is MNHEY, CDR2 SMNVEV, per germline (reference sequence). Trimming took 6 bases from V and 6 from J; bases not matched to a gene: 6. CDR3 amino acids: CASRPDRGLSEAFF. CDR3 DNA sequence: TGTGCCAGCAGACCGGACAGGGGGCTCTCTGAAGCTTTCTTT.

The V call is TRBV7-3, the J call TRBJ2-3; D is unresolved. This CDR3 is 15 amino acids long. Trimming left V 4 bases short and J 2 bases short, with 13 bases between. CDR1 is SGHTA and CDR2 is FQGTGA in the germline V gene. The CDR3 DNA reads TGTGCCAGCAGCTCGCTTGCGGAATACACAGATACGCAGTATTTT. Translating it yields CASSSLAEYTDTQYF.

In its sample, this clone was seen a few times. The CDR3 DNA reads TGTGCCAGCAGCGCTCACAGGGGCCCCTCTGGAAACACCATATATTTT. It translates to CASSAHRGPSGNTIYF. The chain is built from TRBV7-8 and TRBJ1-3; TRBD1 aligns across 7 bases. Germline CDR1 reads SGHVS; CDR2 reads FQNEAQ. CDR3 length: 16 amino acids. Germline trimming cut 5 bases from V and 0 bases from J; bases unmatched to any gene: 7.

This clone was picked up a small number of times. The rearrangement joins TRBV7-2 to TRBJ2-7, with unresolved D. Trimming took 5 bases from V and 7 from J, leaving 15 bases between them. CDR3 length: 13 residues. Germline assignment: CDR1 SGHTA and CDR2 FQGNSA. As DNA, the CDR3 is TGTGCCAGCAGCCCACCCGGCCCAGGAGAGCAGTACTTC. Translation: CASSPPGPGEQYF.

This clone has only one observation. The chain joins TRBV5-3 to TRBJ2-7, with D unresolved. TRBV5-3 is an ORF for which the function is uncertain. V gave up 0 bases and J gave up 3 bases, with 10 bases separating them. The CDR3 is 14 residues long. The DNA for the CDR3 is TGTGCCAGAAGCTTGGCCACAGTCTTCTACGAGCAGTACTTC. It yields the protein CARSLATVFYEQYF.

The genes are TRBV27 and TRBJ1-1; D is unresolved. The CDR3 consists of 12 residues. CDR1 and CDR2 (germline): MNHEY, SMNVEV (reference sequence). Between the trimmed V and J ends, which lost 6 bases and 5 bases, there was a span of 10 bases. The CDR3 sequence: CASRFRGTEAFF. DNA for the CDR3: TGTGCCAGCAGATTCAGAGGGACTGAAGCTTTCTTT.

The chain has TRBV7-9 and TRBJ1-2; maybe TRBD1 (6 bases). Germline CDR1 SEHNR, CDR2 FQNEAQ (reference sequence). V lost 1 base, J lost 4 bases, and 13 bases lay in between. CDR3 length: 15 residues. CDR3 residues: CASSLDTGIFYGYTF. In DNA form, the CDR3 reads TGTGCCAGCAGCTTAGACACAGGGATCTTCTATGGCTACACCTTC.

The chain links TRBV7-8 to TRBJ2-7; D perhaps matches TRBD2 (5 bases). CDR1 and CDR2 (germline): SGHVS, FQNEAQ. The CDR3 covers 14 residues. Between the trimmed V and J ends, which lost 0 bases and 5 bases, there was a span of 11 bases. CDR3 sequence reads: CASSLARAEDEQYF. CDR3 nucleotide sequence: TGTGCCAGCAGCTTAGCGCGGGCTGAGGACGAGCAGTACTTC.

The chain is built from TRBV6-5 and TRBJ2-7, with D unclear. Per germline, CDR1 MNHEY and CDR2 SVGAGI. The CDR3 has 13 residues. Between the trimmed V and J ends, which lost 11 bases and 6 bases, there was a span of 20 bases. CDR3 nucleotide sequence: TGTGCCGGAGCTCTAGATGAGCACGGCGAGCAGTACTTC. This encodes CAGALDEHGEQYF.

V and J are TRBV6-5 and TRBJ2-3; TRBD2 agrees at 8 bases. The CDR3 is 14 residues long. Trimming removed 6 bases from V and 6 bases from J; junction bases left unmatched: 8. Germline V gene sequence: CDR1 MNHEY, CDR2 SVGAGI. CDR3 nucleotides: TGTGCCAGCAGCACTAGCGCGGGGGGTGATACGCAGTATTTT. This codes for CASSTSAGGDTQYF.

The V call is TRBV6-6, the J call TRBJ2-3; 8 bases are shared with TRBD1. This CDR3 has 15 residues. The V segment lost 5 bases and the J segment 3 bases; nucleotides outside the gene matches: 7. Germline V lookup: CDR1 MNHNY, CDR2 SVGAGI (reference sequence). CDR3 DNA sequence: TGTGCCAGCAGTCCCCAGGGGGCTGGGACAGATACGCAGTATTTT. Residues: CASSPQGAGTDTQYF.

The chain is built from TRBV6-5 and TRBJ1-6, with D possibly matching TRBD1 (6 bases). In germline, CDR1 is MNHEY, CDR2 SVGAGI. With 6 bases removed from V and 14 bases from J, the gap between germline ends came to 17 bases. The CDR3 runs 13 residues. The DNA of the CDR3 is TGTGCCAGCAGCCAGTACAGGGTGCCCTCCCTCCACTTT. The encoded protein is CASSQYRVPSLHF.

The rearrangement links TRBV4-3 to TRBJ2-7; D is unresolved. CDR3 length: 14 residues. V was shortened by 0 bases and J by 6 bases, with 12 bases between the two germline ends. The V gene's germline CDR1 is LGHNA and CDR2 YSLEER. The CDR3 DNA reads TGCGCCAGCAGCCAAGATTTCTTTGAGGTCGAGCAGTACTTC. Amino acids: CASSQDFFEVEQYF.

The rearrangement uses TRBV4-3 and TRBJ2-3; 8 nucleotides match TRBD2. The CDR3 sequence is 16 residues long. Germline V gene lookup returns CDR1 LGHNA and CDR2 YSLEER. The ends lost 0 bases at V and 5 bases at J; junction bases unmatched: 7. In DNA form, the CDR3 reads TGCGCCAGCAGCCAAGAACCCGGGGGGGCCAAAGATACGCAGTATTTT. Encoded protein: CASSQEPGGAKDTQYF.

The rearrangement uses TRBV4-2 and TRBJ1-4; the D gene is possibly TRBD1 (5 bases). The length of the CDR3 is 18 residues. Trimming removed 1 base from V and 8 bases from J, with 23 bases in between. Per germline, CDR1 LGHNA and CDR2 YNFKEQ. CDR3 bases: TGTGCCAGCAGCCAAGTCAGGGCTTCTTCCACCATTGGGGAAAAACTGTTTTTT. The encoded protein is CASSQVRASSTIGEKLFF.

V and J are TRBV18 and TRBJ1-4; 7 bases are shared with TRBD1. Trimming took 0 bases from V and 8 from J; bases not matched to a gene: 6. This CDR3 has 15 amino acids. From germline, CDR1 is KGHSH and CDR2 LQKENI. The CDR3 DNA sequence: TGTGCCAGCTCACCACCGAGCCAGGGGGGAGAAAAACTGTTTTTT. This sequence encodes CASSPPSQGGEKLFF.

The chain uses TRBV4-2 and TRBJ1-2; D is ambiguous. CDR3 length equals 17 residues. V lost 0 bases, J lost 5 bases, and 19 bases lay in between. Germline CDR1 reads LGHNA; CDR2 reads YNFKEQ. CDR3 loop: CASSQEASPRPPYGYTF. The CDR3 coding sequence is TGTGCCAGCAGCCAAGAGGCATCTCCCAGGCCCCCGTATGGCTACACCTTC.

CDR3 region: CASSQGGSGGWADTQYF. CDR3 DNA: TGTGCCAGCAGCCAGGGGGGGAGCGGGGGGTGGGCAGATACGCAGTATTTT. The chain links TRBV4-2 to TRBJ2-3; 9 bases fit TRBD2. J gave up 4 bases and V 3 bases, and 11 bases lay outside the gene matches. The CDR3 extends over 17 amino acids. Germline assignment: CDR1 LGHNA and CDR2 YNFKEQ.

The chain combines TRBV30 with TRBJ1-6; 8 bases agree with TRBD1. CDR3 length: 15 residues. V lost 2 bases to trimming and J lost 8 bases; unmatched junction nucleotides: 8. Germline V gives CDR1 GTSNPN, CDR2 SVGIG (reference sequence). In DNA form, the CDR3 reads TGTGCCTGGAGTTCCCCCGACAGGGGTGATTCACCCCTCCACTTT. Translation: CAWSSPDRGDSPLHF.